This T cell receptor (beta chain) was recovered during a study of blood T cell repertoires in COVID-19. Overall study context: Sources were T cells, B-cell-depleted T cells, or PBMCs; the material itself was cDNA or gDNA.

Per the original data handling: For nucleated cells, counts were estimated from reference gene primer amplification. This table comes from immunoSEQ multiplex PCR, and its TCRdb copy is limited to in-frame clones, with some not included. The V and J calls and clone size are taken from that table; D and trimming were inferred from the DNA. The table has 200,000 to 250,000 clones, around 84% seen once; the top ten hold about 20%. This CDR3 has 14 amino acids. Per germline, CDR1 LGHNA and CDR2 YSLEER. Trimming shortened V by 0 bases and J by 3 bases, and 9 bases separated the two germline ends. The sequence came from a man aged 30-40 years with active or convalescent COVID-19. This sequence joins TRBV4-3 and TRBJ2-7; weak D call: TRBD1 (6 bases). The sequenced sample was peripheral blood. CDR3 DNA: TGCGCCAGCAGCCAAGAAACAGGGAACTACGAGCAGTACTTC. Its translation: CASSQETGNYEQYF.